The 7 T cell receptor beta chains in this list originate from one sample, sequenced in a study of blood T cell repertoires in COVID-19. Method: immunoSEQ multiplex PCR; TCRdb's copy keeps in-frame clones and lacks some. Here the sample spans a few hundred thousand clones, about 84% being singletons. Sequencing input: peripheral blood. All receptors come from an elderly man with acute or convalescent COVID-19.

J is TRBJ1-2 and V is TRBV6-5; D possibly corresponds to TRBD1 (6 bases). The CDR3 extends over 14 amino acids. The germline gives CDR1 MNHEY, CDR2 SVGAGI. Trimming took 6 bases from V and 6 from J, leaving 17 bases between them. CDR3 in DNA: TGTGCCAGCAGCCTCGGGACACCCCAGGATGGCTACACCTTC. Its protein is CASSLGTPQDGYTF.

The chain links TRBV29-1 to TRBJ1-5, with D uncertain. The length of the CDR3 is 12 residues. V lost 5 bases and J lost 5, with 10 bases in between. Germline CDR1 SQVTM, CDR2 ANQGSEA. In DNA, the CDR3 is TGCAGCGTTCTGGGCGGGGATCAGCCCCAGCATTTT. This sequence encodes CSVLGGDQPQHF. Using reference TRBV29-1 and TRBJ1-5 for the parts outside the CDR3, the full variable domain is SAVISQKPSRDICQRGTSLTIQCQVDSQVTMMFWYRQQPGQSLTLIATANQGSEATYESGFVIDKFPISRPNLTFSTLTVSNMSPEDSSIYLCSVLGGDQPQHFGDGTRLSIL.

The V gene is TRBV2, the J gene TRBJ1-2; D is unresolved. Trimming took 6 bases from V and 3 from J, leaving 17 bases between them. The CDR3 length is 15 residues. CDR1 SNHLY and CDR2 FYNNEI come from the germline V gene. The CDR3 here is CASSAFEGAYYGYTF. The CDR3 bases are TGTGCCAGCAGCGCGTTTGAGGGCGCTTACTATGGCTACACCTTC. The variable domain in full, completed from reference TRBV2 and TRBJ1-2, reads EPEVTQTPSHQVTQMGQEVILRCVPISNHLYFYWYRQILGQKVEFLVSFYNNEISEKSEIFDDQFSVERPDGSNFTLKIRSTKLEDSAMYFCASSAFEGAYYGYTFGSGTRLTVV.

This rearrangement joins TRBV5-1 to TRBJ2-1, with D hard to call. The CDR3 loop spans 14 amino acids. Trimming shortened V by 2 bases and J by 4 bases, and 10 bases separated the two germline ends. Germline CDR1 and CDR2: SGHRS and YFSETQ. CDR3 loop: CASSFDLVYNEQFF. The DNA for the CDR3 is TGCGCCAGCAGCTTTGACCTAGTTTACAATGAGCAGTTCTTC.

The V call is TRBV24-1, the J call TRBJ1-1; D gene ambiguous. This CDR3 comprises 13 residues. V was pared by 9 bases and J by 7 bases, with 17 bases between. The germline CDR1 and CDR2 sequences are KGHDR and SFDVKD. The CDR3 sequence is CATQSSTAYEAFF. The DNA of the CDR3 is TGTGCCACCCAGTCTAGCACAGCATATGAAGCTTTCTTT.

This rearrangement joins TRBV28 to TRBJ2-4, with 8 bases fitting TRBD1. The CDR3 is 16 amino acids. Per germline, CDR1 MDHEN and CDR2 SYDVKM. V trimming: 5 bases; J trimming: 1 base; junction bases outside the gene matches: 7. The CDR3 sequence is CASSPPGQAAKNIQYF. The CDR3 DNA sequence: TGTGCCAGCAGTCCTCCGGGACAGGCTGCCAAAAACATTCAGTACTTC.

This clone has just one count. The chain joins TRBV11-2 to TRBJ2-2; maybe TRBD1 (5 bases). V was shortened by 2 bases and J by 4 bases, with 8 bases between the two germline ends. Germline V gives CDR1 SGHAT, CDR2 FQNNGV. The CDR3 totals 14 residues. The CDR3 coding sequence is TGTGCCAGCAGCTTAATTAGGGGCACCGGGGAGCTGTTTTTT. Protein product: CASSLIRGTGELFF.